The 3 T cell receptor beta chains in this list originate from one sample, sequenced in a study of graft-versus-host responses after intestinal transplantation (dated by TCRdb to the early 2020s). The library was obtained by the immunoSEQ multiplex PCR assay. TCRdb provides this immuneACCESS table in a form limited to in-frame rearrangements. Some clones are lacking; in checked studies, under half of them reflect an unresolved V gene, and why the rest are absent is not known. The sample records 75,000 to 100,000 clones, around nine tenths of which are singletons. The ten largest account for 15% to 20% of the sample. Sequencing was performed on PBMCs, taken roughly 450 days after intestinal transplant. The receptors shown here come from a human patient who received an intestinal transplant, so some T cells may come from the graft donor.

This clone has only a few counts. The chain uses TRBV5-6 and TRBJ1-6; D gene unclear. The CDR3 loop spans 11 amino acids. Trimming stripped 5 bases from V and 8 bases from J, with 5 bases between. Per the germline V gene, CDR1 is SGHDT and CDR2 is YYEEEE. CDR3 amino acids: CASSSDSPLHF. The DNA of the CDR3 is TGTGCCAGCAGTTCCGATTCACCCCTCCACTTT.

Only one count was recorded for this clone. The chain joins TRBV7-2 to TRBJ2-5; D might be TRBD1 or TRBD2, each matching 5 bases. The germline gives CDR1 SGHTA, CDR2 FQGNSA. The V gene lost 1 base and the J gene lost 4 bases, with 10 bases spanning the gap. The CDR3 totals 14 residues. CDR3: CASSLVSGRETQYF. CDR3 DNA: TGTGCCAGCAGCTTAGTCTCAGGGAGAGAGACCCAGTACTTC.

This clone was detected only a few times. The V call is TRBV6-4, the J call TRBJ2-3; D possibly corresponds to TRBD2 (6 bases). The V gene's germline CDR1 is MRHNA and CDR2 SNTAGT. V lost 2 bases to trimming and J lost 5 bases, with 11 bases between them. The length of the CDR3 is 14 residues. CDR3 loop: CASSDVGGGDTQYF. CDR3 sequence (DNA): TGTGCCAGCAGTGACGTCGGGGGAGGAGATACGCAGTATTTT.